A selection of T cell receptor beta chains follows, all from one sample in a study of brain T cells in children with intractable seizures. The data were produced by immunoSEQ multiplex PCR, yet TCRdb's version contains in-frame clones alone and is incomplete. The table lists hundreds of thousands of clones, more than 85% of them singletons. This sample comprised peripheral blood, obtained 4 to 6 months after surgery. The source is a boy less than two years old with tuberous sclerosis and intractable seizures. The CDR3 runs from the conserved cysteine through the conserved F or W. The D gene is left open where the match is weak.

v_gene: TRBV5-1
j_gene: TRBJ1-1
d_gene: .
CDR3nt: TGCGCCAGCAGCTTGTCCGCGGGGGACACTGAAGCTTTCTTT
CDR3aa: CASSLSAGDTEAFF

v_gene: TRBV24-1
j_gene: TRBJ2-2
d_gene: .
CDR3nt: TGTGCCACCAGTGATTTGCTCCCAGGGCAATACACCGGGGAGCTGTTTTTT
CDR3aa: CATSDLLPGQYTGELFF

v_gene: TRBV6-5
j_gene: TRBJ2-3
d_gene: .
CDR3nt: TGTGCCAGCAGTTACTCGGCGGCGATAGATACGCAGTATTTT
CDR3aa: CASSYSAAIDTQYF

v_gene: TRBV6-2/TRBV6-3
j_gene: TRBJ1-1
d_gene: .
CDR3nt: TGTGCCAGCAGTTTCCGGGGGCCCACTGAAGCTTTCTTT
CDR3aa: CASSFRGPTEAFF

v_gene: TRBV27
j_gene: TRBJ1-1
d_gene: .
CDR3nt: TGTGCCAGCAGTTCGTTTGGATTGCCGGGACGCACTGAAGCTTTCTTT
CDR3aa: CASSSFGLPGRTEAFF

v_gene: TRBV24-1
j_gene: TRBJ2-1
d_gene: TRBD1
CDR3nt: TGTGCCACCAGTAACCTGGACAGGAGGTACAATGAGCAGTTCTTC
CDR3aa: CATSNLDRRYNEQFF

v_gene: TRBV21-1
j_gene: TRBJ1-3
d_gene: .
CDR3nt: TGTGCCAGCAGCACAAGTTCCAGGACGGACTCTGGAAACACCATATATTTT
CDR3aa: CASSTSSRTDSGNTIYF

v_gene: TRBV7-6
j_gene: TRBJ2-7
d_gene: TRBD1
CDR3nt: TGTGCCAGCAGCCAAGGGACAGGGGGTGGCTACGAGCAGTACTTC
CDR3aa: CASSQGTGGGYEQYF

v_gene: TRBV9
j_gene: TRBJ1-3
d_gene: .
CDR3nt: TGTGCCAGCAGCGACAGGAACTCTGGAAACACCATATATTTT
CDR3aa: CASSDRNSGNTIYF

v_gene: TRBV30
j_gene: TRBJ1-1
d_gene: .
CDR3nt: TGTGCCTGGAGTCCCATGAACACTGAAGCTTTCTTT
CDR3aa: CAWSPMNTEAFF

v_gene: TRBV6-5
j_gene: TRBJ2-3
d_gene: TRBD2
CDR3nt: TGTGCCAGCAGTTACGCGGGAGAGACAGATACGCAGTATTTT
CDR3aa: CASSYAGETDTQYF

v_gene: TRBV6-1
j_gene: TRBJ2-1
d_gene: TRBD2
CDR3nt: TGTGCCAGCAGTGCCCTATCGGGACTAGCGGGGGACAATGAGCAGTTCTTC
CDR3aa: CASSALSGLAGDNEQFF

v_gene: TRBV5-1
j_gene: TRBJ1-1
d_gene: TRBD1
CDR3nt: TGCGCCAGCAGCCCGGGACGGACAGGGGACGGGAACACTGAAGCTTTCTTT
CDR3aa: CASSPGRTGDGNTEAFF

v_gene: TRBV21-1
j_gene: TRBJ1-3
d_gene: .
CDR3nt: TGTGCCAGCAGCAAACCAGGGTTTGAAGGGGCTGGAAACACCATATATTTT
CDR3aa: CASSKPGFEGAGNTIYF

v_gene: TRBV7-9
j_gene: TRBJ2-7
d_gene: .
CDR3nt: TGTGCCAGCAGCCCCCCGGGGACGGGGGCCTACGAGCAGTACTTC
CDR3aa: CASSPPGTGAYEQYF

v_gene: TRBV2
j_gene: TRBJ2-3
d_gene: .
CDR3nt: TGTGCCAGCAGTGAAGGTGGCGAGGGCCGCACGCAGTATTTT
CDR3aa: CASSEGGEGRTQYF

v_gene: TRBV5-4
j_gene: TRBJ1-1
d_gene: .
CDR3nt: TGTGCCAGCAGCTGGCCAGGGGATGATGTTATGAACACTGAAGCTTTCTTT
CDR3aa: CASSWPGDDVMNTEAFF

v_gene: TRBV15
j_gene: TRBJ1-3
d_gene: TRBD1
CDR3nt: TGTGCCACCAGCAGAGGGCAGGGGGCGGATGGAAACACCATATATTTT
CDR3aa: CATSRGQGADGNTIYF

v_gene: TRBV5-1
j_gene: TRBJ1-6
d_gene: .
CDR3nt: TGCGCCAGCAGCCCCACAGGGTCAGAGTCACCCCTCCACTTT
CDR3aa: CASSPTGSESPLHF

v_gene: TRBV4-1
j_gene: TRBJ2-7
d_gene: .
CDR3nt: TGCGCCAGCAGCCAAGGACATCCTTACGAGCAGTACTTC
CDR3aa: CASSQGHPYEQYF

v_gene: TRBV11-2
j_gene: TRBJ2-3
d_gene: .
CDR3nt: TGTGCCAGCAGCCCCCGGAGGGGGGATACGCAGTATTTT
CDR3aa: CASSPRRGDTQYF

v_gene: TRBV9
j_gene: TRBJ2-7
d_gene: TRBD1
CDR3nt: TGTGCCAGCAGCGGGACACAGGGGGCATACGAGCAGTACTTC
CDR3aa: CASSGTQGAYEQYF

v_gene: TRBV20-1
j_gene: TRBJ1-2
d_gene: TRBD1
CDR3nt: TGCAGTGCTAGTCTCCAGGGGGGAGGCTATGGCTACACCTTC
CDR3aa: CSASLQGGGYGYTF